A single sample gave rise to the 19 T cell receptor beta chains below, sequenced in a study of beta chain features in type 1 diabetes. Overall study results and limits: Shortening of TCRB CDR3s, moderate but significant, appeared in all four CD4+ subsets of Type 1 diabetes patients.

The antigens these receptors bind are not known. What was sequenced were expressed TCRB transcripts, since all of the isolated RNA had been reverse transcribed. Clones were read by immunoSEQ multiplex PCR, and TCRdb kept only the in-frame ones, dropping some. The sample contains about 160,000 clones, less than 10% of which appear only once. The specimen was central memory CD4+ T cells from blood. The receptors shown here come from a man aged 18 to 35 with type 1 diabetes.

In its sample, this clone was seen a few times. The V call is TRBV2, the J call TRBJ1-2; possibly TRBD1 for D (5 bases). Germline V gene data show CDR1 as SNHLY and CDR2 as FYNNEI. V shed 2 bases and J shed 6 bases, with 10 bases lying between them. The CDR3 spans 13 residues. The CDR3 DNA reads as TGTGCCAGCAGTGAATCGACAGAAGATGGCTACACCTTC. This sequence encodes CASSESTEDGYTF.

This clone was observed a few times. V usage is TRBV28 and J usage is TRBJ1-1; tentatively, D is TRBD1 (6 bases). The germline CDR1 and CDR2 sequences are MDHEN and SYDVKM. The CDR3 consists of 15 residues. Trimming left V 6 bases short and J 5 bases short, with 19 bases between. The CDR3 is CASRENQGWGTEAFF. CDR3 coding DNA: TGTGCCAGCAGGGAAAATCAGGGGTGGGGGACTGAAGCTTTCTTT.

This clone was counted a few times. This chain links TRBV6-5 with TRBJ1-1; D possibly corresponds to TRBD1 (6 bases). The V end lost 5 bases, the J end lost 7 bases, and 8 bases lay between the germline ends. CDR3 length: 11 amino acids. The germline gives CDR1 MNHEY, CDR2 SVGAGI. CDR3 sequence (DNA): TGTGCCAGCAGTACGGACAGTGAAGCTTTCTTT. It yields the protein CASSTDSEAFF.

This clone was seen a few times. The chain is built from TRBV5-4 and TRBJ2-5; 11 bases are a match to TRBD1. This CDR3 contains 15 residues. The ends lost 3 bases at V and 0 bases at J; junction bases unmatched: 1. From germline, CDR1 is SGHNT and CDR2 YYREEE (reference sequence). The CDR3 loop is CASSWDRGNQETQYF. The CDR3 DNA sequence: TGTGCCAGCAGCTGGGACAGGGGGAACCAAGAGACCCAGTACTTC. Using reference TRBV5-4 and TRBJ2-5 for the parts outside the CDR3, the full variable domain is ETGVTQSPTHLIKTRGQQVTLRCSSQSGHNTVSWYQQALGQGPQFIFQYYREEENGRGNFPPRFSGLQFPNYSSELNVNALELDDSALYLCASSWDRGNQETQYFGPGTRLLVL.

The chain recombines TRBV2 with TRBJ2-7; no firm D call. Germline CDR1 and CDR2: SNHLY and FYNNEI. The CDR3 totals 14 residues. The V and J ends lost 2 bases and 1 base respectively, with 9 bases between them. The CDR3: CASSEQAMSYEQYF. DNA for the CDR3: TGTGCCAGCAGTGAACAGGCTATGTCCTACGAGCAGTACTTC. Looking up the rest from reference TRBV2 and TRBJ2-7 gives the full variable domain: EPEVTQTPSHQVTQMGQEVILRCVPISNHLYFYWYRQILGQKVEFLVSFYNNEISEKSEIFDDQFSVERPDGSNFTLKIRSTKLEDSAMYFCASSEQAMSYEQYFGPGTRLTVT.

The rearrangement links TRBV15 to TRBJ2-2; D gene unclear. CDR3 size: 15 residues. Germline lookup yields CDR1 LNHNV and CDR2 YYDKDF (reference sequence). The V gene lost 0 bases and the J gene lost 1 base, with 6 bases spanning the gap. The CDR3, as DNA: TGTGCCACCAGCAGAGAGAGACAGAACACCGGGGAGCTGTTTTTT. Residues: CATSRERQNTGELFF.

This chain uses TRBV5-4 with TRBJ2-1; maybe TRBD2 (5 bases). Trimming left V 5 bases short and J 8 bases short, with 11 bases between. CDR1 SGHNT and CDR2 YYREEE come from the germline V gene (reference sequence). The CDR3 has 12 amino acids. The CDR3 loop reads CASRSEGDEQFF. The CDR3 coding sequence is TGTGCCAGCAGAAGTGAGGGCGATGAGCAGTTCTTC. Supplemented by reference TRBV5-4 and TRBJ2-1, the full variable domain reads ETGVTQSPTHLIKTRGQQVTLRCSSQSGHNTVSWYQQALGQGPQFIFQYYREEENGRGNFPPRFSGLQFPNYSSELNVNALELDDSALYLCASRSEGDEQFFGPGTRLTVL.

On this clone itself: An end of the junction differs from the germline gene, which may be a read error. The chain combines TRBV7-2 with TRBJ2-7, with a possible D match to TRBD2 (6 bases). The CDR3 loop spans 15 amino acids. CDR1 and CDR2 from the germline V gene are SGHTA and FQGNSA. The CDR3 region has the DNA TGTGCCAGCACCTTAGGGAGCGGGCAAACCTACGAGCAGTACTTC. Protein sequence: CASTLGSGQTYEQYF.

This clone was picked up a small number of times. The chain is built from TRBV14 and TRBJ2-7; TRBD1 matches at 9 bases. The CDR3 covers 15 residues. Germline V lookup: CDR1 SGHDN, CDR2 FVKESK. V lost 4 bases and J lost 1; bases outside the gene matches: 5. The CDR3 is CASSRTGVGSYEQYF. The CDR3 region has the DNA TGTGCCAGCAGCCGGACAGGGGTGGGGTCCTACGAGCAGTACTTC.

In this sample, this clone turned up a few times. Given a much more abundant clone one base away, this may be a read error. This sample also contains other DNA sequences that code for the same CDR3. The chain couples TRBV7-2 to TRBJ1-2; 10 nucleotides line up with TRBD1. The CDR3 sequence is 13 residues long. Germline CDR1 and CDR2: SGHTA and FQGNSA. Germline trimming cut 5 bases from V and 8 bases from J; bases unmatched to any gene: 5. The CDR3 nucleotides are TGTGCCAGCAGCGCGGGACAGGGGTACGGCTACACCTTC. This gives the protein CASSAGQGYGYTF.

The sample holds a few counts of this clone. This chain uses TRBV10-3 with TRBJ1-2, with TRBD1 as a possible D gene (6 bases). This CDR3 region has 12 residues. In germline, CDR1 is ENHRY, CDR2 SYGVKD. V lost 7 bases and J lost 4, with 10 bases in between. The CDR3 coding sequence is TGTGCCATCAAAACAGGGAGCTATGGCTACACCTTC. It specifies CAIKTGSYGYTF.

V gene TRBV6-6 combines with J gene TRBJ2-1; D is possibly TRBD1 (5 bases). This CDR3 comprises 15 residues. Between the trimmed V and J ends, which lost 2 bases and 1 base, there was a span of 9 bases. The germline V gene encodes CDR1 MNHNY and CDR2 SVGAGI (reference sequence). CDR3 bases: TGTGCCAGCAGTTACAAGGGGAAATCCTACAATGAGCAGTTCTTC. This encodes CASSYKGKSYNEQFF.

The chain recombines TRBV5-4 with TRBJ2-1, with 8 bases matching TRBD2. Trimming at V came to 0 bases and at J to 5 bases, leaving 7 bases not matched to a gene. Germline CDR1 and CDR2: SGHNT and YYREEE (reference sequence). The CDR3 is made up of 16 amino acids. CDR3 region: CASSLGASGHDNEQFF. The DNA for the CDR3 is TGTGCCAGCAGCTTGGGGGCTAGCGGGCATGACAATGAGCAGTTCTTC.

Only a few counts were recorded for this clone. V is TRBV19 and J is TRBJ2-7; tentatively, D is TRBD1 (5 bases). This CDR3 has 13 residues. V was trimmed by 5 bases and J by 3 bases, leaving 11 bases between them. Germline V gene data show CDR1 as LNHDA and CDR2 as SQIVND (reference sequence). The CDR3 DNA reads TGTGCCAGTAGTTTCGACAGTTTCTACGAGCAGTACTTC. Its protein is CASSFDSFYEQYF.

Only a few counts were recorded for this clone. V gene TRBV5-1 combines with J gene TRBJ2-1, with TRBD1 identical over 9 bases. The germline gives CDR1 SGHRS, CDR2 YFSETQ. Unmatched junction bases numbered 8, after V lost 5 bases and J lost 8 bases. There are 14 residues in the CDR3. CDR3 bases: TGCGCCAGCAGTCAGGGACAGGGAATGGATGAGCAGTTCTTC. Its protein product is CASSQGQGMDEQFF.

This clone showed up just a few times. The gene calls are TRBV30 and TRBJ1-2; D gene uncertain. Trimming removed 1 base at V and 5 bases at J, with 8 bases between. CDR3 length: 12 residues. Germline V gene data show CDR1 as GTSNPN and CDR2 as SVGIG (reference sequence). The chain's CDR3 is CAWSARQYGYTF. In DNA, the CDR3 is TGTGCCTGGAGTGCTAGGCAGTATGGCTACACCTTC.

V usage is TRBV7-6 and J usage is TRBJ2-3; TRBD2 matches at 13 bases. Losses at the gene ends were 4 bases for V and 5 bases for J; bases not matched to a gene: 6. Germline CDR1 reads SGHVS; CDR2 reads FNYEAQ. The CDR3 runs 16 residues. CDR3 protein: CASSSGLAGVRDTQYF. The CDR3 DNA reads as TGTGCCAGCAGCTCCGGACTAGCGGGAGTTAGAGATACGCAGTATTTT.

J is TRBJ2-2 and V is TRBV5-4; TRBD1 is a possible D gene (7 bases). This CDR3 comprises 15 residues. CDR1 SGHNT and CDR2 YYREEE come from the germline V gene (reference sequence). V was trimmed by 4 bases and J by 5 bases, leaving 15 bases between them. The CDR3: CASSRGDSRTGELFF. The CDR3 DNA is TGTGCCAGCAGCCGCGGGGACAGCCGGACCGGGGAGCTGTTTTTT.

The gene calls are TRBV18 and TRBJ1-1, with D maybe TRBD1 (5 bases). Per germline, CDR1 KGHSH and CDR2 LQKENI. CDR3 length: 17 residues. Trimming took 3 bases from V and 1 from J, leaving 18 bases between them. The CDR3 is CASSPLISLTGNTEAFF. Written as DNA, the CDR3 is TGTGCCAGCTCACCGTTGATAAGTCTAACAGGGAACACTGAAGCTTTCTTT.